This T cell receptor beta chain was sequenced in a study of T cell repertoires in cytomegalovirus infection. This clonotype was detected a few times. A junction end diverges from the germline sequence, so it may reflect a read error. TCRdb passed the reads through MiXCR, listing each CDR3 protein once. In the table there are about 530,000 distinct CDR3 sequences, about 30% of which are singletons. Sequencing was done on a sample of PBMCs. The clonotype comes from a human donor in good health (CMV status not recorded). Some clones in this sample may be carry-over from other donors' samples.

The CDR3 sequence: CASSYTALQDYGYTF. Here the CDR3 DNA reads TGTGCTAGCAGCTACACCGCTTTACAGGACTATGGCTACACCTTC. The chain couples TRBV7-7 to TRBJ1-2; a weak D match, TRBD1 (5 bases). The CDR3 totals 15 residues. Germline values: CDR1 SSHAT, CDR2 FNYEAQ (reference sequence).